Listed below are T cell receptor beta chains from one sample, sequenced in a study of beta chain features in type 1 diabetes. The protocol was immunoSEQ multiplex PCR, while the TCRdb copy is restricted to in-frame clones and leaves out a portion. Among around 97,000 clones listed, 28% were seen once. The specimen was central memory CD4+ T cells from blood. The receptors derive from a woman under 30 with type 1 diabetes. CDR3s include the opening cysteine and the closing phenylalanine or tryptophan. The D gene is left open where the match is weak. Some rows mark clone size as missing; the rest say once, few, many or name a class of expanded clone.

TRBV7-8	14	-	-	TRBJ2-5	CASSLYPPVETQYF	TGTGCCAGCAGCTTATATCCCCCAGTGGAGACCCAGTACTTC
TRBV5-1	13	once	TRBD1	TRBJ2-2	CASSPPGGGELFF	TGCGCCAGCTCCCCACCAGGGGGCGGGGAGCTGTTTTTT
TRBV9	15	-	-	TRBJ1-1	CASSVVDRLNTEAFF	TGTGCCAGCAGCGTAGTCGACAGGTTGAACACTGAAGCTTTCTTT
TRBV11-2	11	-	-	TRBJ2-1	CASSLVSEQFF	TGTGCCAGCAGCTTAGTGTCAGAGCAGTTCTTC
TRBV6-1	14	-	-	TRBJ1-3	CASNQGSPGNTIYF	TGTGCCAGCAATCAGGGCTCCCCTGGAAACACCATATATTTT
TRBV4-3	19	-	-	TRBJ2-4	CASADQDRGSRMAKNIQYF	TGCGCCAGCGCCGACCAGGATCGGGGGTCGCGCATGGCCAAAAACATTCAGTACTTC
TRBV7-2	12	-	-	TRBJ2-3	CASSFPPYTQYF	TGTGCCAGCAGCTTCCCCCCTTATACGCAGTATTTT
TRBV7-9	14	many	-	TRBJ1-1	CASSLRQANTEAFF	TGTGCCAGCAGCCTTCGACAAGCGAACACTGAAGCTTTCTTT
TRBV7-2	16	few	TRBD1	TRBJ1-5	CASSSQGAQGNQPQHF	TGTGCCAGCAGCTCGCAGGGGGCGCAGGGCAATCAGCCCCAGCATTTT
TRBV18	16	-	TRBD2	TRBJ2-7	CASRASGRARSYEQYF	TGTGCCAGCAGGGCTAGCGGGAGGGCCCGCTCCTACGAGCAGTACTTC
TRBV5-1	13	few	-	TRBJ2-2	CASSPPSTGELFF	TGCGCCAGCAGCCCCCCTAGCACCGGGGAGCTGTTTTTT
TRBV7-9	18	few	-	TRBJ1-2	CASSRTLLPGVGHYGYTF	TGTGCCAGCAGCCGTACTCTATTACCGGGGGTAGGGCACTATGGCTACACCTTC
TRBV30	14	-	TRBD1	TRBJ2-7	CAWSVDRLSYEQYF	TGTGCCTGGAGTGTGGACAGGCTCTCCTACGAGCAGTACTTC
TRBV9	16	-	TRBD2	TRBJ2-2	CASSPHPRGGAGELFF	TGTGCCAGCAGCCCTCACCCGCGGGGGGGGGCCGGGGAGCTGTTTTTT
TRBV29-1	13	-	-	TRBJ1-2	CSVERGQNYGYTF	TGCAGCGTTGAAAGGGGCCAGAACTATGGCTACACCTTC
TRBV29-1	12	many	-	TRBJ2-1	CSAGLKNNEQFF	TGCAGCGCGGGACTGAAGAACAATGAGCAGTTCTTC
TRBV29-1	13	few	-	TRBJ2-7	CSAGRTESYEQYF	TGCAGCGCCGGAAGGACAGAGTCCTACGAGCAGTACTTC
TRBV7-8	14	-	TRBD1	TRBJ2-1	CASSLQGAYGEQFF	TGTGCCAGCAGCTTGCAGGGGGCGTATGGTGAGCAGTTCTTC